These 10 T cell receptor beta chains were all obtained from the same sample, sequenced in a study of shared clonotypes between healthy human individuals. The method was immunoSEQ multiplex PCR; TCRdb's version includes in-frame clones alone and lacks a portion of them. The table includes 2 million to 3 million clones, just over 90% detected once. Sequenced material: naive CD4+ T cells sorted from blood. Subset defined: CD45RA+ positively selected. These receptors were collected from a man in his late teens or twenties in good health.

The chain has TRBV27 and TRBJ2-7; possibly TRBD1 or TRBD2 for D (6 bases each). The CDR3 loop spans 14 amino acids. In germline, CDR1 is MNHEY, CDR2 SMNVEV (reference sequence). Trimming left V 7 bases short and J 2 bases short, with 15 bases between. The CDR3 DNA is TGTGCCAGCACACAGGGAGGCCTGCCCTACGAGCAGTACTTC. Translation: CASTQGGLPYEQYF.

J is TRBJ2-3 and V is TRBV30; a possible D gene is TRBD1 (5 bases). CDR3 length: 15 residues. Deletions cut 0 bases from V and 0 bases from J, with 10 bases between. CDR1 GTSNPN and CDR2 SVGIG come from the germline V gene (reference sequence). The CDR3 DNA follows: TGTGCCTGGAGTGTCAGGACATTTAGCACAGATACGCAGTATTTT. As protein: CAWSVRTFSTDTQYF.

Concerning this clone: Other DNA variants within this sample encode the same CDR3. The rearrangement joins TRBV6-1 to TRBJ1-3; possible D gene TRBD1, 6 bases. V lost 1 base and J 0 bases, leaving 7 bases between the germline ends. CDR1 and CDR2 from the germline V gene are MNHNS and SASEGT. CDR3 size: 15 residues. The CDR3 region has the DNA TGTGCCAGCAGTGAAGGGACAGCCTCTGGAAACACCATATATTTT. Translating it yields CASSEGTASGNTIYF.

The rearrangement joins TRBV6-5 to TRBJ1-5; D remains ambiguous. The V gene lost 2 bases and the J gene lost 9 bases, with 14 bases spanning the gap. The CDR3 sequence is 14 residues long. Germline V CDR1 and CDR2: MNHEY, SVGAGI. CDR3 sequence: CASSYKAQGRPQHF. CDR3 DNA sequence: TGTGCCAGCAGTTACAAGGCCCAAGGGAGGCCCCAGCATTTT.

V usage is TRBV6-5 and J usage is TRBJ2-2, with 10 bases matching TRBD1. With 7 bases clipped from V and 6 bases from J, the junction kept 8 bases outside the gene matches. CDR3 length: 15 amino acids. Per germline, CDR1 MNHEY and CDR2 SVGAGI. CDR3 bases: TGTGCCAGCATCTCGACAGGGGGCAAGGCCGGGGAGCTGTTTTTT. This translates into CASISTGGKAGELFF.

The V gene is TRBV20-1, the J gene TRBJ1-1; weak D call: TRBD1 (5 bases). CDR3 length equals 11 residues. Germline CDR1 and CDR2: DFQATT and SNEGSKA (reference sequence). Trimming cost V 6 bases and J 3 bases, with 8 bases left between them. The CDR3 sequence is CSALRDTEAFF. The CDR3 DNA follows: TGCAGTGCCCTCAGGGACACTGAAGCTTTCTTT.

The chain has TRBV27 and TRBJ2-7; 12 positions match TRBD2. Per the germline V gene, CDR1 is MNHEY and CDR2 is SMNVEV (reference sequence). The CDR3 sequence is 17 residues long. The V gene end was trimmed by 3 bases and the J gene end by 5 bases; junction bases not matched to a gene: 11. The CDR3 DNA sequence: TGTGCCAGCAGTTTTAGGGCCCCTAGCGGGAGGGCCCACGAGCAGTACTTC. The encoded protein is CASSFRAPSGRAHEQYF.

The chain is built from TRBV6-5 and TRBJ2-7; a weak D match, TRBD2 (5 bases). Germline V gives CDR1 MNHEY, CDR2 SVGAGI. Between the trimmed V and J ends, which lost 6 bases and 1 base, there was a span of 13 bases. The CDR3 loop spans 14 amino acids. DNA for the CDR3: TGTGCCAGCAGGTACAATGGACTGTCCTACGAGCAGTACTTC. Its protein product is CASRYNGLSYEQYF.

This chain uses TRBV9 with TRBJ2-3, with D possibly matching TRBD2 (5 bases). The V and J ends lost 4 bases and 2 bases respectively, with 11 bases between them. The CDR3 loop spans 14 amino acids. Germline V lookup: CDR1 SGDLS, CDR2 YYNGEE. The CDR3 loop is CASSPLRATDTQYF. The CDR3 bases are TGTGCCAGCAGCCCCCTGCGGGCCACAGATACGCAGTATTTT. The entire variable domain, with the rest obtained from reference TRBV9 and TRBJ2-3, is as follows: DSGVTQTPKHLITATGQRVTLRCSPRSGDLSVYWYQQSLDQGLQFLIQYYNGEERAKGNILERFSAQQFPDLHSELNLSSLELGDSALYFCASSPLRATDTQYFGPGTRLTVL.

The chain links TRBV30 to TRBJ2-1, with TRBD2 identical over 12 bases. Germline V gives CDR1 GTSNPN, CDR2 SVGIG (reference sequence). CDR3 length: 16 amino acids. V was clipped by 2 bases and J by 5 bases; unmatched bases: 7. CDR3 sequence reads: CAWSLAGGWAHNEQFF. The DNA of the CDR3 is TGTGCCTGGAGTCTAGCGGGAGGGTGGGCCCACAATGAGCAGTTCTTC.